The rows below give T cell receptor beta chains drawn from one sample of a study of vaccination effects on CD4 cells after COVID-19. Their recognized antigens are unknown. Sequencing used immunoSEQ multiplex PCR; TCRdb keeps in-frame clones, though not all of them. The repertoire has about 14,000 clones, over 60% of them found once; the top ten carry roughly 9.7%. Here the sequenced sample was CD4+ T cells from PBMCs cultured with SARS-CoV-2 spike peptides, taken after COVID-19 vaccination. The receptors shown here come from a human donor who received a COVID-19 vaccine. Each CDR3 is given with its conserved first and last residue. Fields, in order: clone size, J gene, V gene, CDR3 protein. Not every row has a clone size; where given, it reads once, few, many or a size class.

few,TRBJ1-2,TRBV7-8,CASSERGRAGGYTF
.,TRBJ1-2,TRBV10-3,CAIRPTGGENGYTF
.,TRBJ2-5,TRBV5-6,CASSSPRRGRVETQYF
.,TRBJ1-5,TRBV2,CASSDGGLSNQPQHF
.,TRBJ1-6,TRBV24-1,CATSARATTEKINSPLHF
few,TRBJ2-5,TRBV19,CASSMVTGGTETQYF
.,TRBJ1-5,TRBV9,CASSVDPAQPQHF
.,TRBJ2-5,TRBV2,CASRYDGHWTQYF
few,TRBJ1-5,TRBV19,CASTSTLGAGSGPQHF
medium-sized,TRBJ1-2,TRBV6-6,CASSYRGDSRPPGYTF
.,TRBJ2-5,TRBV18,CASSPPGTAQETQYF
once,TRBJ2-3,TRBV5-4,CASSFLAGGRTDTQYF